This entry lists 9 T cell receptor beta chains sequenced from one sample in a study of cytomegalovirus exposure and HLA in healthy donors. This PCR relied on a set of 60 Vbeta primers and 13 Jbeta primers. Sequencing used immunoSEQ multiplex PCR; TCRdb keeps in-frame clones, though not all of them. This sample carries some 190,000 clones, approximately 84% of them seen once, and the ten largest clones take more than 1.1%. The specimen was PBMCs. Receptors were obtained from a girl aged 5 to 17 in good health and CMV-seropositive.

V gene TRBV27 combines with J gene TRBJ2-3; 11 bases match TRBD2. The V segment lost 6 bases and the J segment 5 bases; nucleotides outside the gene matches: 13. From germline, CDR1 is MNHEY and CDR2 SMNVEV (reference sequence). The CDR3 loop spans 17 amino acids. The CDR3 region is CASSPPAGLAGLDTQYF. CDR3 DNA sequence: TGTGCCAGCAGCCCACCGGCTGGACTAGCGGGTTTAGATACGCAGTATTTT.

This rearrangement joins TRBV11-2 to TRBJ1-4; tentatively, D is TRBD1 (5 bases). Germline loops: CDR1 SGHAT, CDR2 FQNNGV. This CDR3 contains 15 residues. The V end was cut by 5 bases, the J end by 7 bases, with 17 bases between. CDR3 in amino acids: CASSTPGMGIEKLFF. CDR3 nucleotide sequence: TGTGCCAGCAGCACACCAGGGATGGGGATTGAAAAACTGTTTTTT. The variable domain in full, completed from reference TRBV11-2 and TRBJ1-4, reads EAGVAQSPRYKIIEKRQSVAFWCNPISGHATLYWYQQILGQGPKLLIQFQNNGVVDDSQLPKDRFSAERLKGVDSTLKIQPAKLEDSAVYLCASSTPGMGIEKLFFGSGTQLSVL.

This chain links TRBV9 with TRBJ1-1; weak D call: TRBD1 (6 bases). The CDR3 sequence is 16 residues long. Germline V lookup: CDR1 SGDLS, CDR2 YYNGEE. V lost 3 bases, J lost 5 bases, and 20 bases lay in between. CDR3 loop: CASSAPGGAIGTEAFF. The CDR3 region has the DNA TGTGCCAGCAGCGCACCCGGGGGGGCCATCGGAACTGAAGCTTTCTTT.

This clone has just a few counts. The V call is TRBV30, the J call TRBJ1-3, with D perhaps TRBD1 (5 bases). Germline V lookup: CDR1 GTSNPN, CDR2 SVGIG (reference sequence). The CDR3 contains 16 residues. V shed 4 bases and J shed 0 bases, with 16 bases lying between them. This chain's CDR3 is CAWKGTPDPSGNTIYF. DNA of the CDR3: TGTGCCTGGAAGGGGACTCCCGACCCCTCTGGAAACACCATATATTTT. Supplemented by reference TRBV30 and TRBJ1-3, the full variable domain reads SQTIHQWPATLVQPVGSPLSLECTVEGTSNPNLYWYRQAAGRGLQLLFYSVGIGQISSEVPQNLSASRPQDRQFILSSKKLLLSDSGFYLCAWKGTPDPSGNTIYFGEGSWLTVV.

CDR3 amino acids: CASSLKRGGYNEQFF. CDR3 nucleotide sequence: TGTGCCAGCAGTTTGAAGCGGGGAGGCTACAATGAGCAGTTCTTC. This chain uses TRBV11-3 with TRBJ2-1, with 7 bases that match TRBD2. Germline V gene lookup returns CDR1 SGHNT and CDR2 YENEEA. This CDR3 spans 15 amino acids. Germline trimming cut 6 bases from V and 3 bases from J; bases unmatched to any gene: 8.

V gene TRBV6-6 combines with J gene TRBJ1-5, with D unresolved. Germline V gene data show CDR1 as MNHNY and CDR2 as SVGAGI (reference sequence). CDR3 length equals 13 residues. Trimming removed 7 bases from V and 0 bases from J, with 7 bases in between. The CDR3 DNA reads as TGTGCCAGCAAGCCGGTTAGCAATCAGCCCCAGCATTTT. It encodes CASKPVSNQPQHF.

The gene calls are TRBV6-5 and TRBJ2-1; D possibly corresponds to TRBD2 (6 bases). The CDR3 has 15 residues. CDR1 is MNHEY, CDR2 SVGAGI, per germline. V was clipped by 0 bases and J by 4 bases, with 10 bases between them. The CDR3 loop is CASSYSSAGYNEQFF. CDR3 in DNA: TGTGCCAGCAGTTACTCTTCCGCGGGGTACAATGAGCAGTTCTTC.

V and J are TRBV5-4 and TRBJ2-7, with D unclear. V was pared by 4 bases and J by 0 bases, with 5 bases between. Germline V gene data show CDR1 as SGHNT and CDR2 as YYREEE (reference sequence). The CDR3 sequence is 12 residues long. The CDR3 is CASSQDSYEQYF. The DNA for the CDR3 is TGTGCCAGCAGCCAGGACTCCTACGAGCAGTACTTC.

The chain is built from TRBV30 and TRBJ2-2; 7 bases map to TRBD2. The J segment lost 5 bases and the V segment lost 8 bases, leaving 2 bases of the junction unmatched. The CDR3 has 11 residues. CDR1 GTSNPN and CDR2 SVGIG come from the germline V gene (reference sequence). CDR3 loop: CAGGETGELFF. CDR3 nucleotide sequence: TGTGCCGGGGGGGAGACCGGGGAGCTGTTTTTT.